Listed here are 11 T cell receptor beta chains from one sample, sequenced in a study of beta chain features in type 1 diabetes. These receptors are not linked to any known antigen. General study results and limits: TCRB CDR3s were moderately but significantly shorter in Type 1 diabetes patients in all four CD4+ subsets.

cDNA synthesis used the whole RNA isolate, giving expressed TCRB sequences. Method: immunoSEQ multiplex PCR; TCRdb's copy keeps in-frame clones and lacks some. The table has 330,000 or so clones, about 12% seen once. The sequencing input was naive CD4+ T cells from blood. The receptors derive from a woman younger than 35 with type 1 diabetes.

This clone showed up just a few times. The gene calls are TRBV4-3 and TRBJ1-1; D call uncertain. Germline loops: CDR1 LGHNA, CDR2 YSLEER. The CDR3 consists of 14 residues. Trimming pared 1 base from V and 5 bases from J, leaving 11 bases between. CDR3 nucleotide sequence: TGCGCCAGCAGCCAAGGAGCGAGACGGACTGAAGCTTTCTTT. It is translated as CASSQGARRTEAFF.

This clone was counted a few times. The V and J genes are TRBV14 and TRBJ2-7, with D uncertain. V shed 5 bases and J shed 6 bases, with 14 bases lying between them. CDR3 length equals 13 residues. The germline CDR1 and CDR2 sequences are SGHDN and FVKESK. CDR3 nucleotide sequence: TGTGCCAGCAGCATTGGTGGTCCGGGCGAGCAGTACTTC. Residues: CASSIGGPGEQYF.

The chain joins TRBV5-4 to TRBJ1-1; TRBD1 matches at 7 bases. With V trimmed by 3 bases and J by 5 bases, 4 bases remained unmatched. Germline CDR1 reads SGHNT; CDR2 reads YYREEE (reference sequence). This CDR3 region has 13 residues. The DNA of the CDR3 is TGTGCCAGCAGCTCCAGGGGGAGGACTGAAGCTTTCTTT. The encoded protein is CASSSRGRTEAFF.

The V gene is TRBV29-1, the J gene TRBJ2-1; perhaps TRBD1 as D (5 bases). Between the trimmed V and J ends, which lost 1 base and 0 bases, there was a span of 10 bases. This CDR3 has 15 amino acids. Germline CDR1 reads SQVTM; CDR2 reads ANQGSEA. CDR3 nucleotide sequence: TGCAGCGTTGAAGTTAGCAGGGCCTCCTACAATGAGCAGTTCTTC. Translation gives CSVEVSRASYNEQFF.

The table lists this clone with a few counts. The chain joins TRBV19 to TRBJ2-1; D ambiguous. The CDR3 is 12 amino acids. Per the germline V gene, CDR1 is LNHDA and CDR2 is SQIVND (reference sequence). Trimming pared 2 bases from V and 6 bases from J, leaving 5 bases between. CDR3 region: CASSIPSNEQFF. The CDR3 DNA reads TGTGCCAGTAGTATACCGAGCAATGAGCAGTTCTTC.

This clone was recorded a few times. The chain carries TRBV30 and TRBJ2-5; D might be TRBD2 (5 bases). The CDR3 loop spans 13 amino acids. Germline V gene data show CDR1 as GTSNPN and CDR2 as SVGIG (reference sequence). Trimming shortened V by 3 bases and J by 0 bases, and 8 bases separated the two germline ends. CDR3 nucleotides: TGTGCCTGGAGCCGGACTTACCAAGAGACCCAGTACTTC. Encoded protein: CAWSRTYQETQYF.

With regard to this clone: The sample carries other DNA sequences with the same CDR3. The V gene is TRBV14, the J gene TRBJ2-3; TRBD1 might be the D (5 bases). The CDR3 loop spans 14 amino acids. Germline V gene lookup returns CDR1 SGHDN and CDR2 FVKESK. The V and J ends lost 5 bases and 0 bases respectively, with 9 bases between them. The CDR3 protein is CASSSRQSTDTQYF. As DNA, the CDR3 is TGTGCCAGCAGCTCCCGACAGAGCACAGATACGCAGTATTTT.

The chain recombines TRBV11-2 with TRBJ2-7; D is perhaps TRBD1 (6 bases). Germline V gives CDR1 SGHAT, CDR2 FQNNGV. The V and J ends lost 5 bases and 3 bases respectively, with 11 bases between them. This CDR3 comprises 13 residues. Here the CDR3 DNA reads TGTGCCAGCAGCGGGCAGGGGTTCTACGAGCAGTACTTC. It translates to CASSGQGFYEQYF.

This clone was seen a handful of times. This rearrangement joins TRBV25-1 to TRBJ1-1; D call uncertain. The germline gives CDR1 MGHDK, CDR2 SYGVNS. The CDR3 has 13 amino acids. The V gene lost 5 bases and the J gene lost 1 base, with 8 bases spanning the gap. CDR3 in DNA: TGTGCCAGCAGTCACAGTGGGAACACTGAAGCTTTCTTT. This sequence encodes CASSHSGNTEAFF.

This clone was observed a single time. This rearrangement joins TRBV7-9 to TRBJ2-1; D is perhaps TRBD2 (5 bases). In germline, CDR1 is SEHNR, CDR2 FQNEAQ (reference sequence). V dropped 2 bases and J dropped 6 bases, with 17 bases sitting between them. The CDR3 totals 16 residues. CDR3 loop: CASSLMVGLRANEQFF. The CDR3, as DNA: TGTGCCAGCAGCTTAATGGTCGGGTTGAGGGCCAATGAGCAGTTCTTC.

The chain has TRBV4-2 and TRBJ2-1, with 13 bases aligning to TRBD2. The germline gives CDR1 LGHNA, CDR2 YNFKEQ. This CDR3 is built from 14 residues. V was clipped by 1 base and J by 10 bases; unmatched bases: 1. CDR3 sequence: CASSQATSGREQFF. In DNA form, the CDR3 reads TGTGCCAGCAGCCAAGCGACTAGCGGGAGGGAGCAGTTCTTC.